This T cell receptor beta chain was sequenced during a study of shared clonotypes between healthy human individuals. Study-level background: Donors consisted of two women and a few men between 18 and 49.

As regards this clone: Its antigen is currently unknown.

Naive CD8 cells were CD45RO-negative, positively selected for CCR7, excluding terminally differentiated effector memory CD45RA+ cells. Every one of the donors was a Caucasian adult that lived in Nashville, Tennessee. As handled by the study authors: Filtering differed, since immunoSEQ gave only junction sequences and no quality scores. Libraries were prepared by immunoSEQ multiplex PCR; TCRdb keeps only in-frame clonotypes and omits some of them. V, J and clone size are taken as reported in that table, and D and trimming were inferred from the DNA itself. Here the sample spans around 2,000,000 clones, more than 85% being singletons. The CDR3 length is 12 residues. Germline CDR1 and CDR2: MDHEN and SYDVKM. V gave up 3 bases and J gave up 10 bases, with 11 bases separating them. Whole-study results and caveats: Large sequencing depth failed to make sorted-subset sequencing complete, rarefaction showed.

The sample consisted of naive CD8+ T cells from PBMCs. The receptor was derived from a man between 18 and 35 years old in good health. Some clones in this sample may be carry-over from other donors' samples. This chain uses TRBV28 with TRBJ2-3; D assignment may be TRBD1 or TRBD2 (5 bases each). CDR3 sequence: CASSLGVGAQYF. The DNA of the CDR3 is TGTGCCAGCAGTTTGGGGGTAGGCGCGCAGTATTTT.